This paragraph covers one TCR beta chain sequence. Its antigen is as yet unknown. The time point was: week 5, during vaccination. It was 300 ug of mutant IDH1 20-mer peptide that made up each vaccine dose, given with topical imiquimod. Profiled with immunoSEQ multiplex PCR; TCRdb holds only in-frame clones, not every one. The sample shows 50,000 to 70,000 clones, 70% to 85% of them seen only once. This specimen belongs to a study of a mutant IDH1 vaccine in newly diagnosed glioma. Background on the study: Patients began vaccination 4-6 weeks after radiotherapy alone, or with temozolomide cycles. Patients had received radiotherapy, temozolomide, or both previously, most receiving both. Study-level points and caveats: Alterations occurring in top peripheral T cell clonotypes seemed unrelated to pseudoprogression.

CDR1 is MNHEY and CDR2 is SMNVEV in the germline V gene (reference sequence). There are 14 residues in the CDR3. V was clipped by 5 bases and J by 4 bases, with 12 bases between them. The source of this sequence is a woman younger than 30 with glioma. Some clones in this sample may be carry-over from other donors' samples. The V call is TRBV27, the J call TRBJ1-5; weak D call: TRBD1 (6 bases). Specimen: PBMCs, collected from a glioma patient whose treatment included an IDH1 peptide vaccine. CDR3 residues: CASSPRGPNQPQHF. The CDR3 DNA sequence: TGTGCCAGCAGTCCCAGGGGACCAAATCAGCCCCAGCATTTT.